This record covers a single TCR beta chain. These data originate in a study of blood T cell repertoires in COVID-19. Produced via immunoSEQ multiplex PCR; TCRdb's table is partial and in-frame only. Of approximately 220,000 clones in the sample, roughly 81% are singletons; the top ten hold 2.9%. Germline CDR1 reads MDHEN; CDR2 reads SYDVKM. The CDR3 covers 13 residues. Trimming took 6 bases from V and 1 from J, leaving 7 bases between them. The sequence was collected from a man aged 50-60 years who had recovered from COVID-19. The sequenced material came from peripheral blood. The chain couples TRBV28 to TRBJ2-1; unclear D gene. The DNA of the CDR3 is TGTGCCAGCAGGGCGAGGTCCTACAATGAGCAGTTCTTC. Translation gives CASRARSYNEQFF.